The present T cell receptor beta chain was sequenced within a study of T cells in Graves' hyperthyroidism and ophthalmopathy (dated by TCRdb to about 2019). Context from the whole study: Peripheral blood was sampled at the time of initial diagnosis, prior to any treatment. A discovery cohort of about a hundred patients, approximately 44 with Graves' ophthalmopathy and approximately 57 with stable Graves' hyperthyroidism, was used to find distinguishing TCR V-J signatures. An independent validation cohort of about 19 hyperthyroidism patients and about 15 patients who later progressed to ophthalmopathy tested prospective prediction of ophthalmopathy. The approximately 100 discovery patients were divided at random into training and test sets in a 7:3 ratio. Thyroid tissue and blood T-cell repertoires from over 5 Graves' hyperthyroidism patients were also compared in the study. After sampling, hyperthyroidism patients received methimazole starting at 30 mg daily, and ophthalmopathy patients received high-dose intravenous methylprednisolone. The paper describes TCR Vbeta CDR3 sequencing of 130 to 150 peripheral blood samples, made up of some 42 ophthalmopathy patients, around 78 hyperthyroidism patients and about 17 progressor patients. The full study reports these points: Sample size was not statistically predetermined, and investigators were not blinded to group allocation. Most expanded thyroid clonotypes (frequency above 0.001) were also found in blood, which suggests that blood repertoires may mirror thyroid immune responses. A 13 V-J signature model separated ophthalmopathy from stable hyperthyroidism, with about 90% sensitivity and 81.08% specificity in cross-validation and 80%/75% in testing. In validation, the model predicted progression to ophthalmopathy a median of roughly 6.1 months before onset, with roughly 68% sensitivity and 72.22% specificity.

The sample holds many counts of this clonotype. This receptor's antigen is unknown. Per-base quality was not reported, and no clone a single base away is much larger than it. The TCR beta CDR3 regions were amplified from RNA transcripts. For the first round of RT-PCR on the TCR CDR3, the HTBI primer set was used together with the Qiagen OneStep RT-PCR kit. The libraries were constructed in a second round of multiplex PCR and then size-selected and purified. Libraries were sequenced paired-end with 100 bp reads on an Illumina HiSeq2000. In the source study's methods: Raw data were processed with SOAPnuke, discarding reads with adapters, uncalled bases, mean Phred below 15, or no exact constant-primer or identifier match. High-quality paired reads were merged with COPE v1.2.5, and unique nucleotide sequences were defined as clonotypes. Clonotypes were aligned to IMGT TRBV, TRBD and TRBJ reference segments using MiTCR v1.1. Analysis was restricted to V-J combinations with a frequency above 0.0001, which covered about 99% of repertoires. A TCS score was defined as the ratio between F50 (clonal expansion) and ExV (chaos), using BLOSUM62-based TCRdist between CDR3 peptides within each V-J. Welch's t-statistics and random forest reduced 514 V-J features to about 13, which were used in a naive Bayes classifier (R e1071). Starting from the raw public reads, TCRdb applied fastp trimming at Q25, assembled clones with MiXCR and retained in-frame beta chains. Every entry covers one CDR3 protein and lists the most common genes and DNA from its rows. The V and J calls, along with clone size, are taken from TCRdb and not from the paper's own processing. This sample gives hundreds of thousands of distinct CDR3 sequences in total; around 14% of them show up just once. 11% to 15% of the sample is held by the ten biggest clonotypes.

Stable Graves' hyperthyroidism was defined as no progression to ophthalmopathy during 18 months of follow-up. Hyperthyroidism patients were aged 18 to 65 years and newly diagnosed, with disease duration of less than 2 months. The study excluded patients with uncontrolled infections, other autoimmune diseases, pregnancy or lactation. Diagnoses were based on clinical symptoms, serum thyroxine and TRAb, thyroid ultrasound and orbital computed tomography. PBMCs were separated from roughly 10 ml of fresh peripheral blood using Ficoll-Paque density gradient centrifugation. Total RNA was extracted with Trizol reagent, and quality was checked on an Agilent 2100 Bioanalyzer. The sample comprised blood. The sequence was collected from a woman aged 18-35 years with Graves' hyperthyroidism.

The CDR3 region reads CASSPGQGQNQPQHF. The sequence in DNA is TGTGCCAGCTCACCGGGACAGGGGCAAAATCAGCCCCAGCATTTT. In this chain, TRBV18 is recombined with TRBJ1-5, with TRBD1 identical over 10 junction bases. Its CDR3 holds 15 amino acids, cysteine through phenylalanine. Only the CDR3 DNA stays, 45 bases, in frame from base 1. CDR1 KGHSH and CDR2 LQKENI were looked up in the germline V gene. Trimmed from V: 3 bases; trimmed from J: 4 bases; junction bases lacking a gene match: 3.